A single sample is the source of the 10 T cell receptor beta chains below, sequenced in a study of Ad26.COV2.S vaccination and SARS-CoV-2 variants. Sequenced by immunoSEQ multiplex PCR; TCRdb stores in-frame clones only, minus some. The table lists about 500,000 clones, 80% to 90% of them singletons. Described treatment: 15 to 20 received Ad26.COV2.S at low or high dose, single or two shots; roughly five received placebo; per-sample allocation not given. The samples date from day 63 after the first vaccine or placebo injection. Sequencing used peripheral blood, obtained in a trial of Ad26.COV2.S vaccine versus placebo. The origin of the receptors is a person between 18 and 65 years old who received the Ad26.COV2.S COVID-19 vaccine or a placebo.

The V gene is TRBV6-2 or TRBV6-3, the J gene TRBJ1-5; D is uncertain. CDR1 is MNHEY and CDR2 is SVGEGT in the germline V gene. This CDR3 spans 12 amino acids. V was cut by 4 bases and J by 6 bases, with 7 bases left in between. The CDR3, as DNA: TGTGCCAGCAGTTGGTGGACTCAGCCCCAGCATTTT. It encodes CASSWWTQPQHF.

The genes are TRBV2 and TRBJ1-1; D is undetermined. CDR3 length equals 13 residues. Germline V gene sequence: CDR1 SNHLY, CDR2 FYNNEI. Between the trimmed V and J ends, which lost 6 bases and 1 base, there was a span of 9 bases. Here the CDR3 reads CASREQPNTEAFF. The CDR3, as DNA: TGTGCCAGCAGGGAACAGCCGAACACTGAAGCTTTCTTT.

This clone was detected a few times. The DNA of the CDR3 is TGCGCCAGCAGTGAAAGGGAGAACTATGGCTACACCTTC. Its protein is CASSERENYGYTF. The chain carries TRBV10-1 and TRBJ1-2; D ambiguous. V lost 3 bases and J lost 2, with 7 bases in between. The germline CDR1 and CDR2 sequences are WNHNN and SYGVQD (reference sequence). This CDR3 comprises 13 residues.

CDR3 nucleotides: TGCGCCAGCAGCTTGGGAGATTCCCTATCTGGAAACACCATATATTTT. The encoded protein is CASSLGDSLSGNTIYF. The chain has TRBV5-1 and TRBJ1-3; D ambiguous. Germline-derived CDR1 and CDR2 are SGHRS and YFSETQ. CDR3 length: 16 amino acids. Trimming stripped 0 bases from V and 1 base from J, with 11 bases between.

V is TRBV7-6 and J is TRBJ2-6; 8 bases fit TRBD2. The CDR3 extends over 15 amino acids. The V gene's germline CDR1 is SGHVS and CDR2 FNYEAQ. V gave up 10 bases and J gave up 2 bases; unmatched junction bases: 7. The CDR3 DNA reads as TGTGCCACCGGCGGGGGGCCGGCTGGGGCCAACGTCCTGACTTTC. Its translation: CATGGGPAGANVLTF.

This rearrangement joins TRBV28 to TRBJ2-1, with TRBD1 as a possible D gene (6 bases). The CDR3 has 14 amino acids. Trimming took off 2 bases at V and 7 bases at J, with 12 bases between the two ends. Per the germline V gene, CDR1 is MDHEN and CDR2 is SYDVKM. CDR3 sequence (DNA): TGTGCCAGCAGTTTAGGGACATCCTTGAATGAGCAGTTCTTC. It yields the protein CASSLGTSLNEQFF.

V gene TRBV7-9 combines with J gene TRBJ1-2; 7 bases agree with TRBD1. The CDR3 is 14 residues long. V was pared by 1 base and J by 2 bases, with 1 base of the junction left unmatched. Germline V CDR1 and CDR2: SEHNR, FQNEAQ (reference sequence). CDR3 loop: CASSLGDSNYGYTF. CDR3 in DNA: TGTGCCAGCAGCTTAGGGGACAGCAACTATGGCTACACCTTC. The full variable domain, its missing parts supplied by reference TRBV7-9 and TRBJ1-2, is DTGVSQNPRHKITKRGQNVTFRCDPISEHNRLYWYRQTLGQGPEFLTYFQNEAQLEKSRLLSDRFSAERPKGSFSTLEIQRTEQGDSAMYLCASSLGDSNYGYTFGSGTRLTVV.

The rearrangement uses TRBV11-1 and TRBJ2-7, with D unresolved. The germline CDR1 and CDR2 sequences are SGHAT and FQDESV (reference sequence). This CDR3 is 15 amino acids long. Between the trimmed V and J ends, which lost 5 bases and 3 bases, there was a span of 17 bases. CDR3 region: CASSPTSAGNYEQYF. In DNA form, the CDR3 reads TGTGCCAGCAGCCCAACGAGCGCAGGCAACTACGAGCAGTACTTC.

V and J are TRBV7-2 and TRBJ2-4, with D uncertain. This CDR3 contains 16 residues. Per the germline V gene, CDR1 is SGHTA and CDR2 is FQGNSA. V shed 7 bases and J shed 1 base, with 17 bases lying between them. The CDR3 loop reads CASTLTFTEAKNIQYF. The DNA of the CDR3 is TGTGCCAGCACCCTAACCTTCACAGAGGCCAAAAACATTCAGTACTTC. The variable domain in full, with the rest retrieved from reference TRBV7-2 and TRBJ2-4, is GAGVSQSPSNKVTEKGKDVELRCDPISGHTALYWYRQSLGQGLEFLIYFQGNSAPDKSGLPSDRFSAERTGGSVSTLTIQRTQQEDSAVYLCASTLTFTEAKNIQYFGAGTRLSVL.

This clone was seen once. This CDR3 is CASRLARGRGTAFF. CDR3 in DNA: TGTGCAAGTCGCTTAGCGAGGGGCAGGGGAACAGCTTTCTTT. The chain joins TRBV12-2 to TRBJ1-1; no DNA check was done on the table's D call, TRBD1. TRBV12-2 corresponds to a pseudogene. This CDR3 is 14 amino acids long.